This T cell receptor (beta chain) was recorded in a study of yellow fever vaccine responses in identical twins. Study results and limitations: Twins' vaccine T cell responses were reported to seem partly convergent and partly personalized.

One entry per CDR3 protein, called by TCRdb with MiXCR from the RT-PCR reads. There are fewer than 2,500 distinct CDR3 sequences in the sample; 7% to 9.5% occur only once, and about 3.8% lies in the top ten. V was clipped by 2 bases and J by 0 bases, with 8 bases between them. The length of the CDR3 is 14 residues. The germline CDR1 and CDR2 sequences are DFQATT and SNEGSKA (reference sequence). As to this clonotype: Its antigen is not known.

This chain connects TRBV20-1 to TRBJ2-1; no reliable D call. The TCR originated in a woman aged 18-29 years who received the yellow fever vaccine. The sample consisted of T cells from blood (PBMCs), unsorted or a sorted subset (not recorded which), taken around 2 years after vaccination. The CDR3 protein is CSARITASYNEQFF. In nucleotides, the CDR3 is TGCAGTGCTAGAATTACTGCCTCCTACAATGAGCAGTTCTTC.